This TCR beta chain was sequenced for a study of blood T cell repertoires in COVID-19 (dated by TCRdb to 2019 to 2021). Looking at the study overall: The collaborator samples originated in the United States, Italy and Spain and spanned the acute and convalescent phases of COVID-19. The material from the prospective study consisted of cDNA or gDNA derived from T cells, B-cell-depleted T cells, or PBMCs. Subjects who had been exposed to COVID-19, were actively infected with it, or had recovered from it provided the deeply sampled blood TCRbeta repertoires that made up the dataset. A freely available public database, intended as a resource for researchers studying the immune response to SARS-CoV-2, is where the repertoires were released. Samples were obtained from the ongoing ImmuneRACE study (first 160 participants) and from 1,254 subjects provided by 6 global collaborators. The sample metadata nearly always contained a de-identified subject ID, COVID-19 status, age in years and sex. HLA class I and class II types, where available, came from metadata supplied by the sample provider rather than from assay-based typing.

The collaborating institutions used their own protocols to collect whole blood in K2EDTA tubes. Collaborator samples were shipped for TCRbeta analysis as frozen whole blood, isolated PBMCs, or DNA extracted from either sample type. TCRbeta CDR3 regions were amplified from genomic DNA using the immunoSEQ Assay, a bias-controlled multiplex PCR. Turning to the authors' computational methods: The number of nucleated cells in each sample was estimated from the amplification of reference gene primers within the assay. To quantify the absolute abundance of each unique TCRbeta CDR3 rearrangement, sequence reads were collapsed and filtered. For each sample, productive Simpson clonality was calculated by taking the square root of Simpson's diversity index across productive rearrangements. The table was pulled from immuneACCESS by TCRdb, which kept in-frame rearrangements only. Such tables lose some clones; where checked, under half of the loss comes from unresolved V genes, and the rest has no known cause. V, J and clone size reflect that table, while D and trimming were determined from the DNA. The sample contains 40,000 to 55,000 clones, over 75% of them found a single time. 30% to 35% of the sample is in the top ten clones.

Trimming costs V 6 bases and J 2 bases, and their ends lie 4 bases apart. The CDR3 contains 11 residues, cysteine and phenylalanine counted. Only the CDR3 DNA stays, 33 bases, in frame from base 1. CDR1 and CDR2 (LNHDA, SQIVND) derive from the germline V gene (reference sequence). Study-level results and caveats: The quantity of clinical and demographic metadata differed by source and by participant and was supplied without curation.

As regards this clone: The antigen this receptor binds is unknown. Base qualities were left out, and no much larger clone turns up one base away.

This TCR came from a woman older than 75 with acute or convalescent COVID-19. This chain joins TRBV19 to TRBJ1-2; confidence is insufficient to name the D gene. Sequencing was done on a sample of peripheral blood. The nucleotide sequence reads as follows: TGTGCCAGTAGCCTGAACTATGGCTACACCTTC. This sequence encodes CASSLNYGYTF. The full variable domain, completed from the reference TRBV19 and TRBJ1-2 proteins outside the CDR3, reads DGGITQSPKYLFRKEGQNVTLSCEQNLNHDAMYWYRQDPGQGLRLIYYSQIVNDFQKGDIAEGYSVSREKKESFPLTVTSAQKNPTAFYLCASSLNYGYTFGSGTRLTVV.